A selection of T cell receptor beta chains follows, all from one sample in a study of blood T cell repertoires in COVID-19. Sequenced by immunoSEQ multiplex PCR; TCRdb stores in-frame clones only, minus some. The repertoire has around 100,000 clones, 81% of them found once; the top ten carry under 2%. Sequencing was carried out using peripheral blood. These receptors were obtained from a man aged 50 to 60 with acute or convalescent COVID-19. The CDR3 runs from the conserved cysteine through the conserved F or W. The D gene is left open where the match is weak. Only some rows state a clone size, as once, few, many or a class for expanded clones.

v_call: TRBV12-3/TRBV12-4; d_call: TRBD1; j_call: TRBJ1-1; clone_size: few; cdr3_aa: CASSSQGKAFF; cdr3_nt: TGTGCCAGCAGCTCACAGGGGAAAGCTTTCTTT
v_call: TRBV9; d_call: -; j_call: TRBJ1-1; clone_size: -; cdr3_aa: CASSGWIGGGKVNTEAFF; cdr3_nt: TGTGCCAGCAGCGGCTGGATAGGGGGTGGAAAAGTGAACACTGAAGCTTTCTTT
v_call: TRBV19; d_call: TRBD1; j_call: TRBJ1-5; clone_size: -; cdr3_aa: CASSKYRGGNQPQHF; cdr3_nt: TGTGCCAGTAGTAAATACAGGGGAGGCAATCAGCCCCAGCATTTT
v_call: TRBV2; d_call: -; j_call: TRBJ2-2; clone_size: few; cdr3_aa: CASSARGGQRGNTGELFF; cdr3_nt: TGTGCCAGCAGTGCTAGAGGGGGGCAGCGGGGGAACACCGGGGAGCTGTTTTTT
v_call: TRBV7-2; d_call: TRBD1; j_call: TRBJ1-6; clone_size: -; cdr3_aa: CASSFDRVGSPLHF; cdr3_nt: TGTGCCAGCAGCTTCGACAGGGTTGGGTCACCCCTCCACTTT
v_call: TRBV6-5; d_call: -; j_call: TRBJ1-6; clone_size: -; cdr3_aa: CASSQGSSYNSPLHF; cdr3_nt: TGTGCCAGCAGCCAGGGGAGCTCCTATAATTCACCCCTCCACTTT
v_call: TRBV28; d_call: TRBD1; j_call: TRBJ2-2; clone_size: -; cdr3_aa: CASMVRTGGSGELFF; cdr3_nt: TGTGCCAGCATGGTGAGGACAGGGGGTTCCGGGGAGCTGTTTTTT
v_call: TRBV30; d_call: -; j_call: TRBJ1-1; clone_size: few; cdr3_aa: CAWGGVNTEAFF; cdr3_nt: TGTGCCTGGGGGGGGGTGAACACTGAAGCTTTCTTT
v_call: TRBV7-2; d_call: TRBD1; j_call: TRBJ2-3; clone_size: -; cdr3_aa: CASSTGQGTDTQYF; cdr3_nt: TGTGCCAGCAGCACGGGACAGGGAACAGATACGCAGTATTTT
v_call: TRBV4-1; d_call: -; j_call: TRBJ2-1; clone_size: -; cdr3_aa: CASSQVGGNEQFF; cdr3_nt: TGCGCCAGCAGCCAAGTTGGCGGTAATGAGCAGTTCTTC
v_call: TRBV27; d_call: TRBD1; j_call: TRBJ1-4; clone_size: -; cdr3_aa: CASSPARDRTNEKLFF; cdr3_nt: TGTGCCAGCAGTCCGGCCCGGGACAGAACTAATGAAAAACTGTTTTTT